This T cell receptor beta chain is drawn from a study of T cells in Graves' hyperthyroidism and ophthalmopathy. Study-wide results and caveats: It was a median roughly 6.5 months before onset that the model predicted ophthalmopathy.

About this clonotype itself: Antigen: not known.

The germline V gene encodes CDR1 SEHNR and CDR2 FQNEAQ (reference sequence). This CDR3 contains 16 residues. Trimming removed 7 bases at V and 0 bases at J, with 15 bases between. The source material, RNA transcripts, was used to amplify TCR beta CDR3 regions. In the first-round RT-PCR of the TCR CDR3, the HTBI primer set was used. TCRdb independently ran MiXCR on the multiplex PCR reads; one entry per CDR3 protein. The sample lists approximately 560,000 distinct CDR3 sequences, less than 20% seen once, with under 7.5% in the top ten. The chain is built from TRBV7-9 and TRBJ2-2; D assignment may be TRBD1 or TRBD2 (7 bases each). Sequences were obtained from blood. The receptor was derived from a woman in her 30s with Graves' hyperthyroidism. CDR3 coding DNA: TGTGCCAGCACCGAGGGAGGGGGCCCGAACACCGGGGAGCTGTTTTTT. Its translation: CASTEGGGPNTGELFF.